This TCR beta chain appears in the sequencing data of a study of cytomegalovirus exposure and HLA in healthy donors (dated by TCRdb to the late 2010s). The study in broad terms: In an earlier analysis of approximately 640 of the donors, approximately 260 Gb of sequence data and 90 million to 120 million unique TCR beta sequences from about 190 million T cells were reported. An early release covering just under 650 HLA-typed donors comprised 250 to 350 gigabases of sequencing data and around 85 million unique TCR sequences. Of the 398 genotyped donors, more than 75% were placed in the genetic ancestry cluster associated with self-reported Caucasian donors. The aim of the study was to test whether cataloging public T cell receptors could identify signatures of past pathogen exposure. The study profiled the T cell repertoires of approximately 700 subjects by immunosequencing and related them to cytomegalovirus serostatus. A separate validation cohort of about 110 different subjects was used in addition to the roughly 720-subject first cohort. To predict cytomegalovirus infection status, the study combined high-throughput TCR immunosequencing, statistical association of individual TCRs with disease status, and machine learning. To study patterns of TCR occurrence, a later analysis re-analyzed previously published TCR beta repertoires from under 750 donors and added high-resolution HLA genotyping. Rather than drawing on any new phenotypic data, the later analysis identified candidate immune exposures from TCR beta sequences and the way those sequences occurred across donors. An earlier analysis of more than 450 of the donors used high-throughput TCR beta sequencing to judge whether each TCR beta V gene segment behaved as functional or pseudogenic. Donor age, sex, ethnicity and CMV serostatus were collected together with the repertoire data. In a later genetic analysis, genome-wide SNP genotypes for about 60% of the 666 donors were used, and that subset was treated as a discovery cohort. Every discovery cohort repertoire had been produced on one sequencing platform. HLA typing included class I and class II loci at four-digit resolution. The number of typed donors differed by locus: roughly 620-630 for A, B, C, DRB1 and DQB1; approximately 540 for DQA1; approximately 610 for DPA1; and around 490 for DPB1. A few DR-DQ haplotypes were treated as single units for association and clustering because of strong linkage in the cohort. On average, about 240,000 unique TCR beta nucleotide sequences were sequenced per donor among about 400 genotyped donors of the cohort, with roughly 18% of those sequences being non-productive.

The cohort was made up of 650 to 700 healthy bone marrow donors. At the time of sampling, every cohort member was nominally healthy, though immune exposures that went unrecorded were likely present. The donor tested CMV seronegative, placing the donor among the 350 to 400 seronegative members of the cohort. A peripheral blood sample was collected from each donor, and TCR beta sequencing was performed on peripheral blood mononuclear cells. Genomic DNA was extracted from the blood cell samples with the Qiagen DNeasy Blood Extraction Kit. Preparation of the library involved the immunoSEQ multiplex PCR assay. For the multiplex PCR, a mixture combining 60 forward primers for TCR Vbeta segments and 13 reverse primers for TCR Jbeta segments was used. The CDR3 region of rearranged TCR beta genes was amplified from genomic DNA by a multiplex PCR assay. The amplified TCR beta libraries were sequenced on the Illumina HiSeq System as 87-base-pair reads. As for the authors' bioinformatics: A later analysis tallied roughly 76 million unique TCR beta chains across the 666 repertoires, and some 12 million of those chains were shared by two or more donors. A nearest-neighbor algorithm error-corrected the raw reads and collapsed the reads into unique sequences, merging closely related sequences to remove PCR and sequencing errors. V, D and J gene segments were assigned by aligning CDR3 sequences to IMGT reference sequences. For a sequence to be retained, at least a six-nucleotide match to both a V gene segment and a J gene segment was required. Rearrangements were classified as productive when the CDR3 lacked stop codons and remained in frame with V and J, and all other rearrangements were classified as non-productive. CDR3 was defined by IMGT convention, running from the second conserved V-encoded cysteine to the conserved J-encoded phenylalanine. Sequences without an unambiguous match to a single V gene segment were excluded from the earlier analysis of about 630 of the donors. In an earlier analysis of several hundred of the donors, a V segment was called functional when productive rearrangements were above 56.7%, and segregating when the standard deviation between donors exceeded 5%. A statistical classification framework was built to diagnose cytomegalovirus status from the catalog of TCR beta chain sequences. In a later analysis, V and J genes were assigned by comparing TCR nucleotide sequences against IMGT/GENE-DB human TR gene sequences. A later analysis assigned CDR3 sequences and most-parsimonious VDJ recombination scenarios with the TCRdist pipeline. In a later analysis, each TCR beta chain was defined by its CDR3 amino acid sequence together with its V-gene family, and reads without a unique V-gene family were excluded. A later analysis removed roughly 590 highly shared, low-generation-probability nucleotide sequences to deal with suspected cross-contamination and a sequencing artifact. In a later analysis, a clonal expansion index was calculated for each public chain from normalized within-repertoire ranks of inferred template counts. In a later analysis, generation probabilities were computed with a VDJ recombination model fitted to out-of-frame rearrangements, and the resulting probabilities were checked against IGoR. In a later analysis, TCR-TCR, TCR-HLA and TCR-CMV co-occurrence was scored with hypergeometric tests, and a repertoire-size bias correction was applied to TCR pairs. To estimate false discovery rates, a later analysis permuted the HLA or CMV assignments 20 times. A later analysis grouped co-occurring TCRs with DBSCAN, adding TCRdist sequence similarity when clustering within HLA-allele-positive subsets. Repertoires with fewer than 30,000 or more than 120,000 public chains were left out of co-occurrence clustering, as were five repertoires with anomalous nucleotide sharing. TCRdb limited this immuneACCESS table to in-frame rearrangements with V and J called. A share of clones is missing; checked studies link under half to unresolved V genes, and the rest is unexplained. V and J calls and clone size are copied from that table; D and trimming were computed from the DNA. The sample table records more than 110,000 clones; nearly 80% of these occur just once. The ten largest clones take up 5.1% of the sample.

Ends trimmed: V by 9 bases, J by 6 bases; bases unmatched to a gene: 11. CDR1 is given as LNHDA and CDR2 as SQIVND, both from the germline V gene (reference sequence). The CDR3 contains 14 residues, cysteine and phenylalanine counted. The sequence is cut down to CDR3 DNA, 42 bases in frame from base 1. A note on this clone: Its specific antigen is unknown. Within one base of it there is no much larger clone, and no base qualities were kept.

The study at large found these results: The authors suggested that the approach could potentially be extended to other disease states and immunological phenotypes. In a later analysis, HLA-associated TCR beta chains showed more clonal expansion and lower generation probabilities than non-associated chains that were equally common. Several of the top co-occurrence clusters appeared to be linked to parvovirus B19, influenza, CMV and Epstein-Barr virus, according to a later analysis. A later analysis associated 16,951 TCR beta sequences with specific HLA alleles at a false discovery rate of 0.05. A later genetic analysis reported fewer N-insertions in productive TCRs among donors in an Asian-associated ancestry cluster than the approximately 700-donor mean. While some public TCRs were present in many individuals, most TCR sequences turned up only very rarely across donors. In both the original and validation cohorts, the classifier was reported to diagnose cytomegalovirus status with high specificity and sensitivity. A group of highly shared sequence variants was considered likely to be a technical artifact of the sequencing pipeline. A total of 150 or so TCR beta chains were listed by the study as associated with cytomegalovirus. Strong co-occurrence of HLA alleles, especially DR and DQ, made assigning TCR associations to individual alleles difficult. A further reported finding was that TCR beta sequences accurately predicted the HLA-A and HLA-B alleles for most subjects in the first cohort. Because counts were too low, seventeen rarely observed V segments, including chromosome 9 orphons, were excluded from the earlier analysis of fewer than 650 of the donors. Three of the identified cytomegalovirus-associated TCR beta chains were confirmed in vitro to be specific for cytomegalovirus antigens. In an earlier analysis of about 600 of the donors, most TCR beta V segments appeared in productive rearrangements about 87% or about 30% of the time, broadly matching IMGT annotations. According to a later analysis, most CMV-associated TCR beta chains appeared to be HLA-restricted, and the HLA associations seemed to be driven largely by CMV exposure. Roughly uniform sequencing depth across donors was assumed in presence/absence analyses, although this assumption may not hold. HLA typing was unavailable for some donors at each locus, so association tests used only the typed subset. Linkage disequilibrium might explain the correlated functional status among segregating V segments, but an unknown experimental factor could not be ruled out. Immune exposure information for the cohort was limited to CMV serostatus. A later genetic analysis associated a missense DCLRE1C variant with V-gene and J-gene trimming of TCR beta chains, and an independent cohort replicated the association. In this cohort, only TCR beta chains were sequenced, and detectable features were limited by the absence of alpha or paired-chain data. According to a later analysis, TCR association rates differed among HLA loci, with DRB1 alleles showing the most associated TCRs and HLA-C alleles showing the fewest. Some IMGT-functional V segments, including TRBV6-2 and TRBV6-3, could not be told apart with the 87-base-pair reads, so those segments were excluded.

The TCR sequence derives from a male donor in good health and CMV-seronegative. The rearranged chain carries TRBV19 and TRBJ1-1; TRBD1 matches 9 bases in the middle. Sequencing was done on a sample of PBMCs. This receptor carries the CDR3 CASYRDRDGAEAFF. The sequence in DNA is TGTGCCAGCTACCGGGACAGGGATGGGGCTGAAGCTTTCTTT.